The 15 T cell receptor beta chains presented below share a single source sample, sequenced in a study of blood T cell repertoires in COVID-19. Assay: immunoSEQ multiplex PCR; the TCRdb copy retains only in-frame clones and omits some. The sample consists of some 150,000 clones, about 77% of them appearing once. The specimen sequenced was peripheral blood. The receptors derive from a woman over 75 with acute or convalescent COVID-19.

This clone was seen once. Other DNA sequences in the same sample also yield this CDR3. V usage is TRBV18 and J usage is TRBJ1-1; possible D gene TRBD1, 6 bases. The CDR3 is made up of 14 amino acids. The V and J ends lost 3 bases and 0 bases respectively, with 8 bases between them. Per germline, CDR1 KGHSH and CDR2 LQKENI. The CDR3 DNA reads TGTGCCAGCTCACCGGGACAAATGAACACTGAAGCTTTCTTT. Translated: CASSPGQMNTEAFF.

This chain uses TRBV7-2 with TRBJ2-7, with D uncertain. V lost 0 bases and J lost 6, with 12 bases in between. Germline values: CDR1 SGHTA, CDR2 FQGNSA. The CDR3 is 14 residues long. CDR3: CASSLAYISGEQYF. The CDR3 DNA reads TGTGCCAGCAGCTTAGCATACATATCAGGCGAGCAGTACTTC.

The CDR3 reads CASSTDRRFQPQHF. The CDR3 region has the DNA TGTGCCAGCAGTACGGACAGGAGATTTCAGCCCCAGCATTTT. V gene TRBV6-2 or TRBV6-3 combines with J gene TRBJ1-5, with 7 bases that match TRBD1. Germline assignment: CDR1 MNHEY and CDR2 SVGEGT. The ends lost 5 bases at V and 6 bases at J; junction bases unmatched: 7. CDR3 length equals 14 residues.

This chain uses TRBV6-1 with TRBJ1-2, with 7 nucleotides matching TRBD1. This CDR3 is built from 15 residues. The V and J ends lost 3 bases and 3 bases, in that order; junction bases with no gene match: 7. Germline V gene sequence: CDR1 MNHNS, CDR2 SASEGT. CDR3 nucleotide sequence: TGTGCCAGCAGTGACCAACTCACAGGGGACTATGGCTACACCTTC. It translates to CASSDQLTGDYGYTF.

V and J are TRBV5-4 and TRBJ2-4, with 8 bases that match TRBD2. Germline V gene lookup returns CDR1 SGHNT and CDR2 YYREEE (reference sequence). This CDR3 comprises 15 residues. J lost 6 bases, V lost 0 bases, and 5 bases had no gene match. DNA of the CDR3: TGTGCCAGCAGCTTGGGGACTAGCCGTCCAAACATTCAGTACTTC. Translation gives CASSLGTSRPNIQYF.

This chain joins TRBV19 and TRBJ1-1; 9 bases are shared with TRBD1. The junction had 8 bases not matched to a gene; V was cut back by 7 bases and J by 11 bases. The CDR3 totals 12 residues. The V gene's germline CDR1 is LNHDA and CDR2 SQIVND (reference sequence). CDR3 region: CASIQGAGGAFF. CDR3 nucleotide sequence: TGTGCCAGTATACAGGGGGCAGGCGGGGCTTTCTTT.

The CDR3 sequence: CASSIYSNTGELFF. The CDR3 nucleotides read TGTGCCAGTAGTATTTACAGCAACACCGGGGAGCTGTTTTTT. The chain uses TRBV19 and TRBJ2-2; D gene uncertain. CDR1 and CDR2 (germline): LNHDA, SQIVND (reference sequence). Deletions cut 3 bases from V and 2 bases from J, with 7 bases between. The CDR3 has 14 amino acids.

This clone was counted a few times. The chain has TRBV28 and TRBJ1-2, with TRBD1 matching 8 bases. Germline CDR1 MDHEN, CDR2 SYDVKM. V lost 5 bases to trimming and J lost 7 bases; unmatched junction nucleotides: 15. The CDR3 has 16 amino acids. The DNA of the CDR3 is TGTGCCAGCAGTCTCCCTGGGACAGGTTCTTGGACTGGCTACACCTTC. It codes for CASSLPGTGSWTGYTF.

The V call is TRBV5-6, the J call TRBJ2-1; TRBD2 might be the D (7 bases). V was shortened by 2 bases and J by 7 bases, with 19 bases between the two germline ends. CDR3 length: 16 residues. Germline assignment: CDR1 SGHDT and CDR2 YYEEEE. The CDR3 nucleotides are TGTGCCAGCAGCTTAGGGGGGGCCCTCAGTTTGAATGAGCAGTTCTTC. It codes for CASSLGGALSLNEQFF.

The chain has TRBV10-2 and TRBJ2-7; 7 bases agree with TRBD1. The V gene end was trimmed by 10 bases and the J gene end by 3 bases; junction bases not matched to a gene: 9. Germline-derived CDR1 and CDR2 are WSHSY and SAAADI. This CDR3 has 13 residues. In nucleotides, the CDR3 is TGCGCCACCGCGGACAGGACGGACTACGAGCAGTACTTC. Translation gives CATADRTDYEQYF.

This clone was picked up a small number of times. The chain has TRBV28 and TRBJ1-1; 7 bases are a match to TRBD1. CDR1 and CDR2 (germline): MDHEN, SYDVKM. The CDR3 has 18 amino acids. With V trimmed by 5 bases and J by 1 base, 16 bases remained unmatched. The CDR3 coding sequence is TGTGCCAGCAGTGAACTCCGTTGGGGACAGAGGGCGAACACTGAAGCTTTCTTT. The encoded protein is CASSELRWGQRANTEAFF.

This chain uses TRBV3-1 (or the pseudogene TRBV3-2) with TRBJ1-1; a possible D gene is TRBD1 (5 bases). Germline CDR1 LGHDT, CDR2 YNNKEL (reference sequence). The CDR3 is 15 amino acids. V was shortened by 5 bases and J by 2 bases, with 15 bases between the two germline ends. CDR3 coding DNA: TGTGCCAGCAGCGCTAGTGGGGCCGTTAACACTGAAGCTTTCTTT. Protein product: CASSASGAVNTEAFF.

The rearrangement links TRBV6-5 to TRBJ1-6, with 7 bases identical to TRBD1. J gave up 9 bases and V 5 bases, and 7 bases lay outside the gene matches. The germline CDR1 and CDR2 sequences are MNHEY and SVGAGI. The CDR3 sequence is 14 residues long. The CDR3 loop is CASSPRRGFSPLHF. DNA of the CDR3: TGTGCCAGCAGTCCCCGCAGGGGGTTTTCACCCCTCCACTTT.

On this clone: Germline is not matched at one junction end, which may reflect a read error. The chain joins TRBV3-1 (or the pseudogene TRBV3-2) to TRBJ2-7, with D perhaps matching TRBD2 (7 bases). Per the germline V gene, CDR1 is LGHDT and CDR2 is YNNKEL (reference sequence). This CDR3 region has 20 residues. The chain's CDR3 is CATSQGGGRTVAQSSYEQYF. As DNA, the CDR3 is TGTGCCACCAGCCAAGGGGGGGGGAGGACGGTAGCCCAGAGCTCCTACGAGCAGTACTTC.

CDR3 bases: TGTGCCAGCACCCCGGACAGGGGCCTCTATGGCTACACCTTC. As protein: CASTPDRGLYGYTF. V and J are TRBV28 and TRBJ1-2; 9 bases fit TRBD1. The CDR3 runs 14 residues. CDR1 is MDHEN and CDR2 is SYDVKM in the germline V gene. V gave up 7 bases and J gave up 4 bases; unmatched junction bases: 7.